These T cell receptor beta chains were read from a single sample in a study of siplizumab effects on memory and regulatory T cells. The repertoire was sequenced with immunoSEQ multiplex PCR; TCRdb's copy has only in-frame clones and lacks some. The sample includes roughly 50,000 clones, about 90% of them seen just once. Sequencing was carried out using naive CD8+ T cells sorted from blood. The receptors come from a human donor in good health. The CDR3 runs from the conserved cysteine through the conserved F or W. D genes are given only for firm matches. The size field is filled for only some rows; it gives once, few, many or a size class.

D gene	clone size	V gene	J gene	CDR3 DNA	CDR3 protein
.	once	TRBV2	TRBJ2-7	TGTGCCAGCAGGGATACTACAGATGAGCAGTACTTC	CASRDTTDEQYF
.	.	TRBV7-9	TRBJ2-5	TGTGCCAGCAGCGCCCCTGTCGGTTGGGTGGAGACCCAGTACTTC	CASSAPVGWVETQYF
TRBD2	.	TRBV10-2	TRBJ2-3	TGCGCCAGCAAGGTAGCGGGAAACACAGATACGCAGTATTTT	CASKVAGNTDTQYF
.	.	TRBV27	TRBJ1-5	TGTGCCAGCAGTTTTTTGGGGGAGTTGGATCAGCCCCAGCATTTT	CASSFLGELDQPQHF
.	.	TRBV9	TRBJ2-1	TGTGCCAGCAGCGTAGGAGGGAGGGAGCAGTTCTTC	CASSVGGREQFF
TRBD2	.	TRBV27	TRBJ2-3	TGTGCCAGCAGTTCACCGGGACTAGCGGGGAACACAGATACGCAGTATTTT	CASSSPGLAGNTDTQYF
TRBD2	.	TRBV18	TRBJ2-3	TGTGCCAGCTCACCACCGACTAGCGGGTACACAGATACGCAGTATTTT	CASSPPTSGYTDTQYF
.	.	TRBV5-1	TRBJ2-2	TGCGCCAGCAGCTCGCTAGAGAACACCGGGGAGCTGTTTTTT	CASSSLENTGELFF
TRBD1	.	TRBV11-2	TRBJ2-1	TGTGCCAGCAGCTTAGCCCGGACAGGGATTTACAATGAGCAGTTCTTC	CASSLARTGIYNEQFF
.	once	TRBV7-6	TRBJ1-1	TGTGCCAGCAGCCCATTTGCTTGGTCCGCGAGGACTGAAGCTTTCTTT	CASSPFAWSARTEAFF
TRBD1	.	TRBV27	TRBJ1-2	TGTGCCAGCAGTGCCAGGGGGCCCCCGGCGCCCACCTTC	CASSARGPPAPTF
TRBD1	.	TRBV11-1	TRBJ2-5	TGTGCCAGCACCTTAACCGGGACAGGGGGTGAGACCCAGTACTTC	CASTLTGTGGETQYF
.	.	TRBV27	TRBJ1-2	TGTGCCAGCAGTTTGGCAGGGTTCGGCTACACCTTC	CASSLAGFGYTF
TRBD2	.	TRBV25-1	TRBJ2-3	TGTGCCAGCAGTGAAGGGGGACTAGCGGGAGTTACAGATACGCAGTATTTT	CASSEGGLAGVTDTQYF
.	.	TRBV9	TRBJ2-3	TGTGCCAGCAGCGTAGCGGTGAGGGACTCCACAGATACGCAGTATTTT	CASSVAVRDSTDTQYF
TRBD1	.	TRBV7-9	TRBJ2-5	TGTGCCAGCAGCTTACCTTGGACAGGGGAAGAGACCCAGTACTTC	CASSLPWTGEETQYF
.	few	TRBV5-1	TRBJ2-7	TGCGCCAGCAGCGTTGGTACAGGAGGGATCATCTACGAGCAGTACTTC	CASSVGTGGIIYEQYF
.	.	TRBV5-6	TRBJ2-7	TGTGCCAGCAGCCAGGGGAGGTGGGGGGTCGAGCAGTACTTC	CASSQGRWGVEQYF
.	.	TRBV7-9	TRBJ1-2	TGTGCCAGCAGCTTTCCCCCCTATAATGATGGCTACACCTTC	CASSFPPYNDGYTF
TRBD2	.	TRBV5-4	TRBJ2-1	TGTGCCAGCAGCTCGGGGCTAGCGGGGATAGGGGAGCAGTTCTTC	CASSSGLAGIGEQFF
TRBD1	.	TRBV15	TRBJ2-7	TGTGCCACCAGCGGGTGGACAGGGGCCACCGGTTCCTACGAGCAGTACTTC	CATSGWTGATGSYEQYF
.	.	TRBV15	TRBJ1-5	TGTGCCACCAGCAGCGGGGTCCTCAATCAGCCCCAGCATTTT	CATSSGVLNQPQHF
.	.	TRBV19	TRBJ2-7	TGTGCCAGTAGTATAGCAAAAGGGATGTACGAGCAGTACTTC	CASSIAKGMYEQYF
TRBD1	.	TRBV27	TRBJ2-7	TGTGCCAGCAGTTTTTTACCGGGACAGAGCGCAGAGTACGAGCAGTACTTC	CASSFLPGQSAEYEQYF
TRBD2	.	TRBV27	TRBJ2-3	TGTGCCAGCAGCCCAGCGGGAGGATGGAGAGATACGCAGTATTTT	CASSPAGGWRDTQYF
.	.	TRBV27	TRBJ2-7	TGTGCCAGCAGGATGCAGGGGTCCCCCCGCTACGAGCAGTACTTC	CASRMQGSPRYEQYF
.	few	TRBV6-5	TRBJ2-7	TGTGCCAGCAGTTACTCCTTGGAAGAGCAGTACTTC	CASSYSLEEQYF
.	.	TRBV19	TRBJ2-7	TGTGCCAGTAGTTTCGAGACGGGTAGCTCCTACGAGCAGTACTTC	CASSFETGSSYEQYF
TRBD2	.	TRBV27	TRBJ2-1	TGTGCCAGCAGCGGGACTAGCGGGAGCAGAGGCAATGAGCAGTTCTTC	CASSGTSGSRGNEQFF
.	.	TRBV20-1	TRBJ2-7	TGCAGTGCCAAACAGGGTTTGGAGCAGTACTTC	CSAKQGLEQYF
.	.	TRBV7-6	TRBJ2-1	TGTGCCAGCAGGCCTTCTTCCCACAATGAGCAGTTCTTC	CASRPSSHNEQFF
.	.	TRBV11-2	TRBJ2-2	TGTGCCAGCAGCTGGTACTGGGGGGCCGGCACCGGGGAGCTGTTTTTT	CASSWYWGAGTGELFF
.	.	TRBV14	TRBJ2-3	TGTGCCAGCAGTCTGGACCTTACCGGGGCAGATACGCAGTATTTT	CASSLDLTGADTQYF
.	.	TRBV11-2	TRBJ2-3	TGTGCCAGCAGCTTACAGGAATTAACAGATACGCAGTATTTT	CASSLQELTDTQYF
TRBD1	.	TRBV7-9	TRBJ1-1	TGTGCCAGCAGCTTGGGATTCCGGGACAGGGGTCCCAACACTGAAGCTTTCTTT	CASSLGFRDRGPNTEAFF
.	.	TRBV4-1	TRBJ2-7	TGCGCCAGCAGCCATACACCCAACCCATACGAGCAGTACTTC	CASSHTPNPYEQYF
.	.	TRBV27	TRBJ2-1	TGTGCCAGCAGTGCTTCGGGTGGGGAATACAATGAGCAGTTCTTC	CASSASGGEYNEQFF
.	.	TRBV10-1	TRBJ1-5	TGCGCCAGCAGTGAGTCGTCGTTTAGTGGACAGCCCCAGCATTTT	CASSESSFSGQPQHF
.	once	TRBV29-1	TRBJ2-1	TGCAGCGTTGAAGATAGGCGGGGTGGCAATGAGCAGTTCTTC	CSVEDRRGGNEQFF
.	.	TRBV6-5	TRBJ1-6	TGTGCCAGCAGTAGGACGGAGTTTTCACCCCTCCACTTT	CASSRTEFSPLHF
TRBD1	once	TRBV19	TRBJ1-1	TGTGCCAGTAGTATCCCGGACAGGGGCACTGAAGCTTTCTTT	CASSIPDRGTEAFF
.	.	TRBV7-7	TRBJ2-2	TGTGGAACCCGGGACTCCAACACCGGGGAGCTGTTTTTT	CGTRDSNTGELFF
TRBD2	.	TRBV5-4	TRBJ2-7	TGTGCCAGCAGTTATAGCGGGAGTGGCGAGCAGTACTTC	CASSYSGSGEQYF
.	.	TRBV6-5	TRBJ2-5	TGTGCCAGTACCCCAGACCTCCAAGAGACCCAGTACTTC	CASTPDLQETQYF
.	.	TRBV4-1	TRBJ1-1	TGCGCCAGCAGCCCCCTCCGGGGTAGGAACACTGAAGCTTTCTTT	CASSPLRGRNTEAFF
.	.	TRBV6-6	TRBJ1-2	TGTGCCGTGTTAAACTATGGCTACACCTTC	CAVLNYGYTF
TRBD1	.	TRBV14	TRBJ2-7	TGTGCCAGCAGCCAAGATGGGACAGGGACCTACGAGCAGTACTTC	CASSQDGTGTYEQYF
.	once	TRBV7-9	TRBJ2-4	TGTGCCAGCAGCTTAGCTGATTACATTCAGTACTTC	CASSLADYIQYF